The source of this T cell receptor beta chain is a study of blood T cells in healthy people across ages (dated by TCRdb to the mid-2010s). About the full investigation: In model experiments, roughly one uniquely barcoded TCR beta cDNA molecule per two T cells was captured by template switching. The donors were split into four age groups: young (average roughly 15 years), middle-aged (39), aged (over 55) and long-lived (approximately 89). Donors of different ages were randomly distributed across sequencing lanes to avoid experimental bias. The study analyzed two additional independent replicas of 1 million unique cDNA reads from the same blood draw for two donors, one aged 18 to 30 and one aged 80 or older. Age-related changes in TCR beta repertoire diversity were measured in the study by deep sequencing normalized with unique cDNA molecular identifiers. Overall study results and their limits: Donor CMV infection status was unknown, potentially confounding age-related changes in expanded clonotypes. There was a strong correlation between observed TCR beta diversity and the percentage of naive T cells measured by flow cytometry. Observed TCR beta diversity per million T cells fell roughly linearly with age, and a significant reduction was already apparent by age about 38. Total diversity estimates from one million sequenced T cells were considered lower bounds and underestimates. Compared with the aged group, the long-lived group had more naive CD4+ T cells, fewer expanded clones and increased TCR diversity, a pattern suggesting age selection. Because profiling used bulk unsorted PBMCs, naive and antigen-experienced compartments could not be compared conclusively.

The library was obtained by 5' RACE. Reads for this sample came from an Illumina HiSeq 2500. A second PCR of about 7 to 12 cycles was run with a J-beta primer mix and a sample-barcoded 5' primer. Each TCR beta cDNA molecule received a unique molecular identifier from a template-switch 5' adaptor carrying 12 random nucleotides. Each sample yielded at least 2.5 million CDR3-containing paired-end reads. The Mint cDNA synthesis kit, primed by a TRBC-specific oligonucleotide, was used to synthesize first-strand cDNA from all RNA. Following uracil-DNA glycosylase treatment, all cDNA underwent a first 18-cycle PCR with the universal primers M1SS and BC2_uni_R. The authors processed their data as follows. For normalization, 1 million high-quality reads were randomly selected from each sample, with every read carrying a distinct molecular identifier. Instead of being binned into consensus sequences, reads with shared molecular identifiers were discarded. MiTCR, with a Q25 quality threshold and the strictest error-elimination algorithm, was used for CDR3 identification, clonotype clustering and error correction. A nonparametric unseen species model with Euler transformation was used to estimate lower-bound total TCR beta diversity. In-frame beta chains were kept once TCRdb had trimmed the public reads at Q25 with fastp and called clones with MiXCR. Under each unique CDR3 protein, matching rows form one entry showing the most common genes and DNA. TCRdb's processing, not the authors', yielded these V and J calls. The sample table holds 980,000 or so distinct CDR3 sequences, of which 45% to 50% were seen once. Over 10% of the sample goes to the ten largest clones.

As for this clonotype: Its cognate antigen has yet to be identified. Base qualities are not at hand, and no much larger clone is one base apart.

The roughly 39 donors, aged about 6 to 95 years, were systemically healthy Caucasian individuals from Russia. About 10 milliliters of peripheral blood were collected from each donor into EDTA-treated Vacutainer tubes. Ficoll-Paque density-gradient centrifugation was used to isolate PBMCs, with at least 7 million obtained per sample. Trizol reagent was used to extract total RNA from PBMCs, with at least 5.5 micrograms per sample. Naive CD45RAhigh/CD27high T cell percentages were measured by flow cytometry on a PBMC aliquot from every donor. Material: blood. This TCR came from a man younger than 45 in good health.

The bases read TGTGCCAGCAGCCAAGGAACCCAGGGGTCCAGGGGGGGCTACACCTTC. It is translated as CASSQGTQGSRGGYTF. The sequence is built from TRBV4-2 and TRBJ1-2; TRBD1 fits 7 bases in the junction. In the germline V gene, CDR1 corresponds to LGHNA and CDR2 to YNFKEQ. V loses 1 base at its end and J loses 8 bases; junction bases beyond the gene matches: 13. The CDR3 sequence holds 16 residues, the cysteine and phenylalanine included. Only the CDR3 region is kept as DNA, spanning 48 bases read in frame from base 1.